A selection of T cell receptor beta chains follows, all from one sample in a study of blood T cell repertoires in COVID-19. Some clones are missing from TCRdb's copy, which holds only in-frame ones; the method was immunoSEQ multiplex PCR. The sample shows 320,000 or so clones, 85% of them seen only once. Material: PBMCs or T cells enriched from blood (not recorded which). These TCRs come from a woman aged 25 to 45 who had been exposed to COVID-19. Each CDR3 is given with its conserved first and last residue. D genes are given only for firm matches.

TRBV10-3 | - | CAISERTAEGGYTF
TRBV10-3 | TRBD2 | CAISEMTSGTGGELFF
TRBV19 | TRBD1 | CASRDRGYNEQFF
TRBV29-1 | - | CSVPGRSIGELFF
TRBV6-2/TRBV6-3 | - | CASSYNPSDYEQYF
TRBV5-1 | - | CASSTGDNSGNTIYF
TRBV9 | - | CASSPGGQMNTEAFF
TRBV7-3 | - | CASSFGGIYSGNTIYF
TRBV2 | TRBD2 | CASSAAGGTYNEQFF
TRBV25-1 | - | CASSEARGSDQPQHF
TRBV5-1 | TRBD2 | CASSLSSGRYNEQFF
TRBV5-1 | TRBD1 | CASSLLRQGNSYGYTF
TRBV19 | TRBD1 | CASSLGQGAGELFF
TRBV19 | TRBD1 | CASSIRTGDSYEQYF
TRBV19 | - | CASSISPADYGYTF
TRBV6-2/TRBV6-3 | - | CASSYLGQNWYNQPQHF
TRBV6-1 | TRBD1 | CASSEGQGAFGYTF
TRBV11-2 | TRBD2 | CASRLAGGSGGELFF
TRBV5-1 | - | CASRREYGTDTQYF
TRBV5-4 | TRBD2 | CASSLELAGHYEQYF
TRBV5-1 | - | CASTQGSDTQYF
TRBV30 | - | CAWSWPSSGEQYF
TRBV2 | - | CASSGGWDQPQHF
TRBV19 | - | CASSAPGALSYEQYF
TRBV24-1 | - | CATSVEGGPKDTQYF
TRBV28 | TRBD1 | CASNTGGAFTEAFF
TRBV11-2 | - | CASRTGQRLSYNEQFF
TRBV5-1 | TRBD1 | CASSVPGGLQETQYF
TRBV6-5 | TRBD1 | CATTTGDHYGYTF
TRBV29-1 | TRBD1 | CSVEETGTGSYEQYF
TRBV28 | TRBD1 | CASSFPGQGVYGYTF
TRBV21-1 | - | CASSLKGATQNYEQYF
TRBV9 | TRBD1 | CASSVDPGTGNTEAFF
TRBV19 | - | CASSIELGQPYGYTF
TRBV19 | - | CASSPSTGRRSTDTQYF
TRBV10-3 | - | CAITGPDADRPRSGNTIYF
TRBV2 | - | CANTDNSYGYTF
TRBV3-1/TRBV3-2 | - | CASSPIQETQYF
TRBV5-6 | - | CASSSGQLGQNSPLHF
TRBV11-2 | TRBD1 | CASSLSSRGTENTEAFF
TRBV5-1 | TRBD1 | CASKTSAGTGYEQYF
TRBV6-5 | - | CASSTETGNSPLHF
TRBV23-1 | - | CASSHPLVRLGSNQPQHF
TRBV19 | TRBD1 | CASSNQGAYGYTF
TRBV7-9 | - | CASSPGPRGQETQYF
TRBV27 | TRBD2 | CASSLFWASGDSTDTQYF
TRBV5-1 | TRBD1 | CASSLEQGNEQYF
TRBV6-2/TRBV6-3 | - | CASSYSRGSGANVLTF
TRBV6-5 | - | CASSLFTANTEAFF
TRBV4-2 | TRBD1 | CASSPVTGKGEKLFF
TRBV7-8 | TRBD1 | CASSFAGGNTEAFF
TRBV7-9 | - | CASSETGRGTQYF
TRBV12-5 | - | CASGPQQGGTEAFF